This TCR beta chain was profiled in a study of cytomegalovirus exposure and HLA in healthy donors. Notes on the study in general: Cytomegalovirus-associated TCR beta chains were listed, numbering roughly 150. What TCR beta sequences reportedly achieved was accurate prediction of HLA-A and HLA-B alleles in most subjects.

Primers: 60 Vbeta forward and 13 Jbeta reverse. The protocol was immunoSEQ multiplex PCR, while the TCRdb copy is restricted to in-frame clones and leaves out a portion. The sample shows approximately 210,000 clones, about four fifths of them seen only once. CDR3 length equals 15 residues. The germline gives CDR1 SGHTA, CDR2 FQGNSA. Trimming cost V 4 bases and J 0 bases, with 9 bases left between them. Comment on this clone: Its antigen is not known.

The sequenced material came from PBMCs. The sequence derives from a man aged 18-30 years in good health and CMV-seronegative. The chain recombines TRBV7-2 with TRBJ1-4; no clear D gene. CDR3 bases: TGTGCCAGCAGCTCCCAGTCTGCAACTAATGAAAAACTGTTTTTT. Translating it yields CASSSQSATNEKLFF. The full variable domain, completed using reference TRBV7-2 and TRBJ1-4, is GAGVSQSPSNKVTEKGKDVELRCDPISGHTALYWYRQSLGQGLEFLIYFQGNSAPDKSGLPSDRFSAERTGGSVSTLTIQRTQQEDSAVYLCASSSQSATNEKLFFGSGTQLSVL.